The 26 T cell receptor beta chains reported below all come from one sample, sequenced in a study of Tregs in tolerant kidney transplant recipients. Mixed chimerism was transient after nonmyeloablative marrow transplants from related graft donors. Produced via immunoSEQ multiplex PCR; TCRdb's table is partial and in-frame only. The profile shows 40,000 to 50,000 clones, around nine tenths of them singletons. Sample: CD8+ T cells from blood (PBMCs), taken 12 months after the transplant. The source is a human patient who received a combined kidney and bone marrow transplant. Part of the T cell pool may stem from the graft donor.

The V call is TRBV13, the J call TRBJ2-1; a weak D match, TRBD2 (5 bases). Germline CDR1 and CDR2: PRHDT and FYEKMQ (reference sequence). The CDR3 is 15 residues long. Trimming stripped 2 bases from V and 7 bases from J, with 15 bases between. Here the CDR3 DNA reads TGTGCCAGCAGCTTATCATTACTAACGGGGAATGAGCAGTTCTTC. This gives the protein CASSLSLLTGNEQFF.

The V call is TRBV5-5, the J call TRBJ1-1, with a possible D match to TRBD1 (5 bases). Germline CDR1 SGHKS, CDR2 YYEKEE (reference sequence). The CDR3 is 18 residues long. V was trimmed by 0 bases and J by 5 bases, leaving 23 bases between them. The CDR3 DNA is TGTGCCAGCAGCTTGGCCAAAGGGCAGGCGGGGGGAGGGACTGAAGCTTTCTTT. It encodes CASSLAKGQAGGGTEAFF.

The chain employs TRBV28 and TRBJ1-5; possibly TRBD1 for D (5 bases). V lost 3 bases, J lost 6 bases, and 12 bases lay in between. CDR3 size: 14 residues. Germline CDR1 reads MDHEN; CDR2 reads SYDVKM. CDR3 coding DNA: TGTGCCAGCAGTTTCGACAGATCACTTCAGCCCCAGCATTTT. As protein: CASSFDRSLQPQHF. Variable domain in full (rest from reference TRBV28 and TRBJ1-5): DVKVTQSSRYLVKRTGEKVFLECVQDMDHENMFWYRQDPGLGLRLIYFSYDVKMKEKGDIPEGYSVSREKKERFSLILESASTNQTSMYLCASSFDRSLQPQHFGDGTRLSIL.

The V call is TRBV6-4, the J call TRBJ2-3; TRBD1 agrees at 8 bases. The germline V gene encodes CDR1 MRHNA and CDR2 SNTAGT. The CDR3 runs 15 residues. Trimming at V came to 7 bases and at J to 0 bases, leaving 6 bases not matched to a gene. In DNA form, the CDR3 reads TGTGCCAGCACGTACGGACAGGGCAGCACAGATACGCAGTATTTT. Translating gives CASTYGQGSTDTQYF.

This clone appeared a few times. The rearrangement joins TRBV19 to TRBJ2-7; D possibly corresponds to TRBD2 (5 bases). The V gene lost 6 bases and the J gene lost 6 bases, with 12 bases spanning the gap. The CDR3 totals 12 residues. Per germline, CDR1 LNHDA and CDR2 SQIVND (reference sequence). The chain's CDR3 is CASSTGISEQYF. The DNA for the CDR3 is TGTGCCAGTAGCACGGGGATCTCCGAGCAGTACTTC.

This chain joins TRBV7-9 and TRBJ1-1; TRBD1 might be the D (6 bases). The CDR3 consists of 15 residues. Germline V gene sequence: CDR1 SEHNR, CDR2 FQNEAQ (reference sequence). Trimming removed 5 bases at V and 0 bases at J, with 13 bases between. CDR3 loop: CASSLQGFMNTEAFF. CDR3 DNA: TGTGCCAGCAGCCTCCAGGGGTTTATGAACACTGAAGCTTTCTTT.

The rearrangement uses TRBV13 and TRBJ2-7; 7 positions agree with TRBD2. This CDR3 spans 16 amino acids. Germline V CDR1 and CDR2: PRHDT, FYEKMQ (reference sequence). V shed 2 bases, J shed 1 base, and the junction held 8 bases outside the gene matches. CDR3 residues: CASSLSPPSGSYEQYF. The CDR3 DNA is TGTGCCAGCAGCTTATCCCCGCCTAGCGGTTCCTACGAGCAGTACTTC.

The rearrangement joins TRBV6-5 to TRBJ2-1; unclear D gene. The CDR3 extends over 14 amino acids. Trimming removed 4 bases at V and 5 bases at J, with 12 bases between. The germline V gene has CDR1 MNHEY and CDR2 SVGAGI. The CDR3 DNA is TGTGCCAGCAGTTTACAACGACTCAACAATGAGCAGTTCTTC. Translating gives CASSLQRLNNEQFF.

The count of this clone is one. The chain uses TRBV19 and TRBJ2-5, with 7 bases that match TRBD2. V was pared by 3 bases and J by 2 bases, with 6 bases of the junction left unmatched. Germline assignment: CDR1 LNHDA and CDR2 SQIVND (reference sequence). The CDR3 is made up of 15 amino acids. The CDR3 sequence is CASSIFGGGQETQYF. The CDR3, as DNA: TGTGCCAGTAGTATCTTCGGCGGGGGACAAGAGACCCAGTACTTC.

V usage is TRBV27 and J usage is TRBJ2-7, with 9 bases that match TRBD1. The V segment lost 4 bases and the J segment 5 bases; nucleotides outside the gene matches: 6. Per the germline V gene, CDR1 is MNHEY and CDR2 is SMNVEV (reference sequence). This CDR3 comprises 14 residues. CDR3 nucleotides: TGTGCCAGCAGTTCCTGGGACAGGGCCGACGAGCAGTACTTC. Residues: CASSSWDRADEQYF.

This chain uses TRBV13 with TRBJ2-7, with 16 bases matching TRBD2. Germline trimming cut 5 bases from V and 2 bases from J; bases unmatched to any gene: 3. The CDR3 has 16 amino acids. The germline CDR1 and CDR2 sequences are PRHDT and FYEKMQ (reference sequence). CDR3 nucleotides: TGTGCCAGCAGCCCCGGGACTAGCGGGGGGGCCTACGAGCAGTACTTC. Its protein product is CASSPGTSGGAYEQYF.

The rearrangement joins TRBV4-3 to TRBJ2-7; 9 bases agree with TRBD1. Germline CDR1 is LGHNA and CDR2 is YSLEER. The CDR3 runs to 15 residues. The V and J ends lost 3 bases and 2 bases, in that order; junction bases with no gene match: 5. CDR3: CASSHTGGPTYEQYF. The DNA for the CDR3 is TGCGCCAGCAGCCATACAGGGGGCCCAACCTACGAGCAGTACTTC.

This chain connects TRBV9 to TRBJ1-1; D remains unclear. The CDR3 sequence is 13 residues long. The germline V gene has CDR1 SGDLS and CDR2 YYNGEE. The V end lost 4 bases, the J end lost 4 bases, and 11 bases lay between the germline ends. CDR3 sequence reads: CASSPRVGTEAFF. In DNA form, the CDR3 reads TGTGCCAGCAGCCCCCGGGTTGGCACTGAAGCTTTCTTT. Full variable domain (missing parts from reference TRBV9 and TRBJ1-1): DSGVTQTPKHLITATGQRVTLRCSPRSGDLSVYWYQQSLDQGLQFLIQYYNGEERAKGNILERFSAQQFPDLHSELNLSSLELGDSALYFCASSPRVGTEAFFGQGTRLTVV.

This chain connects TRBV13 to TRBJ1-1; possibly TRBD1 for D (5 bases). Germline V gene sequence: CDR1 PRHDT, CDR2 FYEKMQ (reference sequence). The CDR3 spans 10 residues. The V end lost 8 bases, the J end lost 5 bases, and 6 bases lay between the germline ends. Here the CDR3 reads CASGGTEAFF. The CDR3 bases are TGTGCCAGCGGGGGGACTGAAGCTTTCTTT.

This rearrangement joins TRBV27 to TRBJ2-1; 11 bases fit TRBD2. The CDR3 consists of 15 residues. V shed 5 bases, J shed 7 bases, and the junction held 7 bases outside the gene matches. The V gene's germline CDR1 is MNHEY and CDR2 SMNVEV (reference sequence). CDR3 region: CASSLAGGSWNEQFF. The CDR3 DNA sequence: TGTGCCAGCAGTCTAGCGGGAGGCTCCTGGAATGAGCAGTTCTTC.

The chain is built from TRBV19 and TRBJ2-1; 9 nucleotides agree with TRBD2. V was clipped by 5 bases and J by 8 bases; unmatched bases: 4. There are 13 residues in the CDR3. The germline CDR1 and CDR2 sequences are LNHDA and SQIVND (reference sequence). CDR3 amino acids: CASSPGTSHEQFF. Here the CDR3 DNA reads TGTGCCAGTAGTCCGGGGACTAGCCATGAGCAGTTCTTC. The full variable domain, with the rest looked up from reference TRBV19 and TRBJ2-1, is DGGITQSPKYLFRKEGQNVTLSCEQNLNHDAMYWYRQDPGQGLRLIYYSQIVNDFQKGDIAEGYSVSREKKESFPLTVTSAQKNPTAFYLCASSPGTSHEQFFGPGTRLTVL.

This clone has just one count. The V and J genes are TRBV5-4 and TRBJ1-2, with D possibly matching TRBD1 (6 bases). Trimming removed 4 bases from V and 7 bases from J, with 11 bases in between. This CDR3 is built from 12 residues. Germline V lookup: CDR1 SGHNT, CDR2 YYREEE (reference sequence). The CDR3 spells CASSEGVLGYTF. CDR3 nucleotide sequence: TGTGCCAGCAGCGAGGGGGTGCTTGGCTACACCTTC. The variable domain in full, completed from reference TRBV5-4 and TRBJ1-2, reads ETGVTQSPTHLIKTRGQQVTLRCSSQSGHNTVSWYQQALGQGPQFIFQYYREEENGRGNFPPRFSGLQFPNYSSELNVNALELDDSALYLCASSEGVLGYTFGSGTRLTVV.

Remarks on this clone: At one end, the junction sequence differs from germline, possibly due to a read error. The same CDR3 also results from other DNA sequences found in this sample. This sequence joins TRBV27 and TRBJ1-1; 8 nucleotides agree with TRBD1. Per germline, CDR1 MNHEY and CDR2 SMNVEV (reference sequence). There are 15 residues in the CDR3. CDR3 residues: CASSLGQGLFTEAFF. In nucleotides, the CDR3 is TGTGCCAGCAGTTTAGGACAGGGCCTGTTCACTGAAGCCTTCTTT.

The chain has TRBV5-1 and TRBJ1-1; D perhaps matches TRBD1 (6 bases). CDR3 length: 13 residues. Trimming removed 4 bases from V and 3 bases from J, with 10 bases in between. The germline V gene has CDR1 SGHRS and CDR2 YFSETQ. The CDR3 is CASSITGYTEAFF. The CDR3 nucleotides read TGCGCCAGCAGCATTACAGGGTACACTGAAGCTTTCTTT.

The V gene is TRBV9, the J gene TRBJ1-2, with 9 bases fitting TRBD1. The CDR3 totals 16 residues. Germline-derived CDR1 and CDR2 are SGDLS and YYNGEE. V dropped 3 bases and J dropped 6; count of bases not matched to a gene: 12. The CDR3 spells CASSAHLGQGKDGYTF. CDR3 in DNA: TGTGCCAGCAGCGCACACCTGGGACAGGGTAAGGATGGCTACACCTTC.

This clone was recorded once. The chain is built from TRBV19 and TRBJ2-7; 8 bases agree with TRBD2. This CDR3 is built from 17 residues. CDR1 and CDR2 from the germline V gene are LNHDA and SQIVND (reference sequence). Trimming at V came to 2 bases and at J to 6 bases, leaving 15 bases not matched to a gene. The CDR3 DNA follows: TGTGCCAGTAGTATATCTTCGGCCGGGACTAGTGTCTCCGAGCAGTACTTC. It is translated as CASSISSAGTSVSEQYF. Supplemented by reference TRBV19 and TRBJ2-7, the full variable domain reads DGGITQSPKYLFRKEGQNVTLSCEQNLNHDAMYWYRQDPGQGLRLIYYSQIVNDFQKGDIAEGYSVSREKKESFPLTVTSAQKNPTAFYLCASSISSAGTSVSEQYFGPGTRLTVT.

The chain recombines TRBV11-2 with TRBJ2-7; D is ambiguous. CDR1 and CDR2 (germline): SGHAT, FQNNGV. The V end was cut by 3 bases, the J end by 3 bases, with 6 bases between. The length of the CDR3 is 12 residues. In nucleotides, the CDR3 is TGTGCCAGCAGCTTTGGCCTCTACGAGCAGTACTTC. Translation gives CASSFGLYEQYF.

As DNA, the CDR3 is TGCGCCAGCAGCCCTCTGGCTAGCGGGAGATTGTACGAGCAGTACTTC. Protein product: CASSPLASGRLYEQYF. The V and J genes are TRBV4-3 and TRBJ2-7, with TRBD2 matching 10 bases. V was pared by 4 bases and J by 4 bases, with 10 bases of the junction left unmatched. The CDR3 spans 16 residues. Germline V gene lookup returns CDR1 LGHNA and CDR2 YSLEER.

The chain links TRBV30 to TRBJ2-5, with TRBD1 as a possible D gene (6 bases). In germline, CDR1 is GTSNPN, CDR2 SVGIG (reference sequence). There are 12 residues in the CDR3. V lost 5 bases and J 5 bases, leaving 12 bases between the germline ends. This CDR3 is CAWVQGAETQYF. CDR3 bases: TGTGCCTGGGTACAGGGTGCGGAGACCCAGTACTTC.

CDR3 loop: CASSTGTVQPQHF. The CDR3 DNA reads as TGTGCCAGCAGCACCGGGACAGTCCAGCCCCAGCATTTT. The chain joins TRBV7-8 to TRBJ1-5, with 7 bases lining up with TRBD1. The CDR3 is 13 residues long. Trimming removed 5 bases from V and 7 bases from J; junction bases left unmatched: 5. Germline V gene data show CDR1 as SGHVS and CDR2 as FQNEAQ.

J is TRBJ1-5 and V is TRBV6-5; the D gene is possibly TRBD1 (6 bases). The V gene's germline CDR1 is MNHEY and CDR2 SVGAGI. The V gene lost 2 bases and the J gene lost 5 bases, with 10 bases spanning the gap. The CDR3 extends over 14 amino acids. Here the CDR3 DNA reads TGTGCCAGCAGTTACGGGGCAGGGGATCAGCCCCAGCATTTT. Protein sequence: CASSYGAGDQPQHF.